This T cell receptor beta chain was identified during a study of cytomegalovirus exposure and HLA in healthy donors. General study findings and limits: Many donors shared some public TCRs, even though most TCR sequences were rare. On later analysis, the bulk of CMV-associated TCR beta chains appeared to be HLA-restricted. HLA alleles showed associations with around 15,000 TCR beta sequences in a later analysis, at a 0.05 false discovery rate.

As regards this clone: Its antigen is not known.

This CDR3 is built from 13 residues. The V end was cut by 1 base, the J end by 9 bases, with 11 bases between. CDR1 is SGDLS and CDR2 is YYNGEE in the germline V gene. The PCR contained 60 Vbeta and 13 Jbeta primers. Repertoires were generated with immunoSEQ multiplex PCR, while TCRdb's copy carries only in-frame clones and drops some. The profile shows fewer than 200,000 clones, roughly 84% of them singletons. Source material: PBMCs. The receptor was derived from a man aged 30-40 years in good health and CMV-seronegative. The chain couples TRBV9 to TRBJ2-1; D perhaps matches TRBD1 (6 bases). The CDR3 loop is CASSVTLGGEQFF. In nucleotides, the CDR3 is TGTGCCAGCAGCGTAACCTTAGGGGGTGAGCAGTTCTTC.